The 16 T cell receptor beta chains reported below all come from one sample, sequenced in a study of neurological immune-mediated disorders (dated by TCRdb to 2018 to 2020). Interpreted using the paper, the time point label stands for: longitudinal time-point 3. The receptor library was made with 5' RACE. Sequencing was performed on an Illumina HiSeq 2500. TCRdb applied fastp at Q25 and MiXCR to the public reads, then kept only in-frame beta chains. Entries that share a CDR3 protein sequence are merged under the most common genes and DNA. For this sample the table gives some 55,000 distinct CDR3 sequences, of which roughly 8.4% were detected only once. The leading ten clones occupy 1.9% of the sample. Sequencing input: PBMCs. The source of these receptors is a woman in her 40s in good health.

The sample holds many counts of this clonotype. The chain combines TRBV5-1 with TRBJ1-2; 10 bases match TRBD1. From germline, CDR1 is SGHRS and CDR2 YFSETQ. This CDR3 is built from 14 residues. The V gene end was trimmed by 5 bases and the J gene end by 8 bases; junction bases not matched to a gene: 9. The CDR3 reads CASRATGTGDGYTF. The CDR3 region has the DNA TGCGCCAGCAGAGCAACCGGGACAGGGGACGGCTACACCTTC.

The chain links TRBV20-1 to TRBJ1-2; a possible D gene is TRBD1 (5 bases). Germline values: CDR1 DFQATT, CDR2 SNEGSKA (reference sequence). The CDR3 totals 12 residues. V was pared by 6 bases and J by 4 bases, with 12 bases between. The CDR3 loop is CSANPGTYGYTF. The CDR3 DNA reads TGCAGTGCAAACCCGGGGACCTATGGCTACACCTTC.

V gene TRBV2 combines with J gene TRBJ2-5, with D unresolved. Germline CDR1 SNHLY, CDR2 FYNNEI. The length of the CDR3 is 13 residues. Between the trimmed V and J ends, which lost 2 bases and 7 bases, there was a span of 11 bases. The CDR3 here is CASSESPGGTQYF. The CDR3, as DNA: TGTGCCAGCAGTGAAAGCCCGGGTGGGACCCAGTACTTC.

This clonotype occurred many times. This chain uses TRBV29-1 with TRBJ2-2, with D unresolved. The CDR3 has 13 amino acids. Germline loops: CDR1 SQVTM, CDR2 ANQGSEA. Trimming removed 4 bases from V and 0 bases from J, with 6 bases in between. This CDR3 reads CSVGWSNTGELFF. The CDR3 region has the DNA TGCAGCGTTGGCTGGTCGAACACCGGGGAGCTGTTTTTT.

This clonotype was seen repeatedly, ten times or more. The rearrangement uses TRBV12-3 or TRBV12-4 and TRBJ2-5; 8 bases are shared with TRBD1. CDR3 length: 13 amino acids. The V segment lost 10 bases and the J segment 4 bases; nucleotides outside the gene matches: 8. The CDR3 is CATSSGGAETQYF. The CDR3, as DNA: TGTGCCACATCCTCAGGGGGCGCAGAGACCCAGTACTTC.

This clonotype was found a few times. The rearrangement links TRBV6-5 to TRBJ1-2; tentatively, D is TRBD1 (5 bases). This CDR3 comprises 14 residues. The germline V gene encodes CDR1 MNHEY and CDR2 SVGAGI. Trimming pared 8 bases from V and 7 bases from J, leaving 20 bases between. The CDR3 nucleotides are TGTGCCAGCGCCCGTCCGGACCGGGGCGGTGGCTACACCTTC. Translating gives CASARPDRGGGYTF.

The chain has TRBV10-3 and TRBJ1-1, with no clear D. Germline V gene data show CDR1 as ENHRY and CDR2 as SYGVKD. V was trimmed by 10 bases and J by 5 bases, leaving 23 bases between them. The CDR3 totals 15 residues. DNA of the CDR3: TGTGCCACCGATTCGTTTGCTAATGAAGGTACTGAAGCTTTCTTT. It encodes CATDSFANEGTEAFF.

This clonotype has at least ten counts. The chain has TRBV27 and TRBJ2-7; D possibly matches TRBD1 or TRBD2 (5 bases each). Germline V gene data show CDR1 as MNHEY and CDR2 as SMNVEV (reference sequence). The CDR3 sequence is 14 residues long. Trimming pared 5 bases from V and 2 bases from J, leaving 13 bases between. In DNA, the CDR3 is TGTGCCAGCAGTGGGAACCGGGGCCCCTACGAGCAGTACTTC. Protein: CASSGNRGPYEQYF.

This clonotype was found many times. This chain connects TRBV5-4 to TRBJ1-2; 9 bases are shared with TRBD1. Trimming removed 2 bases from V and 7 bases from J; junction bases left unmatched: 9. The CDR3 loop spans 15 amino acids. Germline V CDR1 and CDR2: SGHNT, YYREEE (reference sequence). The DNA for the CDR3 is TGTGCCAGCAGCTTCGCCGGGACAGGGCCCACTGGCTACACCTTC. It encodes CASSFAGTGPTGYTF.

Many counts were recorded for this clonotype. The rearrangement joins TRBV12-3 or TRBV12-4 to TRBJ2-6; D may be TRBD2 (6 bases). Trimming removed 2 bases at V and 0 bases at J, with 11 bases between. The CDR3 is 17 amino acids. CDR3 amino acids: CASSLLRGVSGANVLTF. CDR3 coding DNA: TGTGCCAGCAGTTTACTTCGCGGGGTCTCTGGGGCCAACGTCCTGACTTTC.

The CDR3 reads CASSLAGQTYEQYF. The CDR3 DNA sequence: TGCGCCAGCAGCCTCGCGGGACAAACCTACGAGCAGTACTTC. This chain connects TRBV5-1 to TRBJ2-7; D tentatively reads TRBD1 or TRBD2 (6 bases each). This CDR3 has 14 amino acids. The germline CDR1 and CDR2 sequences are SGHRS and YFSETQ. The germline V and J ends were trimmed by 4 bases and 2 bases, with 13 bases remaining between them.

This clonotype was picked up many times. This chain connects TRBV4-3 to TRBJ1-3, with TRBD1 matching over 7 bases. Trimming removed 2 bases from V and 4 bases from J; junction bases left unmatched: 2. This CDR3 contains 14 residues. CDR1 and CDR2 (germline): LGHNA, YSLEER. The CDR3 DNA reads TGCGCCAGCAGCCAAAACAGGGGAGGAAACACCATATATTTT. This gives the protein CASSQNRGGNTIYF.

This clonotype has ten or more counts. CDR3 nucleotide sequence: TGTGCCAGCAGCTCTCCTCCCGGGGAGACCCAGTACTTC. Its translation is CASSSPPGETQYF. The chain has TRBV7-8 and TRBJ2-5, with no clear D. The CDR3 length is 13 residues. V was clipped by 4 bases and J by 5 bases, with 11 bases between them. Germline CDR1 reads SGHVS; CDR2 reads FQNEAQ.

This clonotype was picked up many times. The V gene is TRBV20-1, the J gene TRBJ2-7; 7 positions match TRBD1. Germline V gene sequence: CDR1 DFQATT, CDR2 SNEGSKA (reference sequence). The CDR3 length is 14 residues. J gave up 2 bases and V 4 bases, and 8 bases lay outside the gene matches. The CDR3 is CSAKNRDSPYEQYF. In DNA form, the CDR3 reads TGCAGTGCTAAGAACCGGGACAGTCCCTACGAGCAGTACTTC.

The chain has TRBV6-1 and TRBJ1-3, with D tentatively TRBD1 (5 bases). V lost 4 bases and J lost 0, with 10 bases in between. The CDR3 runs to 15 residues. The germline CDR1 and CDR2 sequences are MNHNS and SASEGT. For the CDR3, the DNA is TGTGCCAGCAGTGGACAGCTACTCTCTGGAAACACCATATATTTT. It translates to CASSGQLLSGNTIYF.

In its sample, this clonotype was seen many times. The chain's CDR3 is CASSLRDRVITEAFF. As DNA, the CDR3 is TGTGCCAGCAGCTTACGGGACAGGGTGATAACTGAAGCTTTCTTT. This chain connects TRBV5-4 to TRBJ1-1, with 9 bases identical to TRBD1. This CDR3 has 15 amino acids. The V gene end was trimmed by 2 bases and the J gene end by 5 bases; junction bases not matched to a gene: 7. CDR1 and CDR2 from the germline V gene are SGHNT and YYREEE (reference sequence).